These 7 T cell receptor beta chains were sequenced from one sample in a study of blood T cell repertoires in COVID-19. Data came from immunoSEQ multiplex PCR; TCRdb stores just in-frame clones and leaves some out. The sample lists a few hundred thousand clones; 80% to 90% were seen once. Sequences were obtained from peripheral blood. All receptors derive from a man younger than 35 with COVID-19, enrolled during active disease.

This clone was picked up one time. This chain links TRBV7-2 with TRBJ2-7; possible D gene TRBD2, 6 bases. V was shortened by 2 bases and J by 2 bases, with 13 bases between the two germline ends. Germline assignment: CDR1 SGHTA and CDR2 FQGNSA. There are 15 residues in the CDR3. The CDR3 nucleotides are TGTGCCAGCAGCTTATGGGACGGGAGTCCCTACGAGCAGTACTTC. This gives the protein CASSLWDGSPYEQYF. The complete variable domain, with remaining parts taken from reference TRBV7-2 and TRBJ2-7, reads GAGVSQSPSNKVTEKGKDVELRCDPISGHTALYWYRQSLGQGLEFLIYFQGNSAPDKSGLPSDRFSAERTGGSVSTLTIQRTQQEDSAVYLCASSLWDGSPYEQYFGPGTRLTVT.

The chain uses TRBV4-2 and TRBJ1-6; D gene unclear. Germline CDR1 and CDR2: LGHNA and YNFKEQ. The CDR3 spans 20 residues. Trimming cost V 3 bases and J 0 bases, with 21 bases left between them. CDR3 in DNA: TGTGCCAGCAGCCATTGGGAGGGAAATTGGCCCAGCTCCTATAATTCACCCCTCCACTTT. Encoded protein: CASSHWEGNWPSSYNSPLHF.

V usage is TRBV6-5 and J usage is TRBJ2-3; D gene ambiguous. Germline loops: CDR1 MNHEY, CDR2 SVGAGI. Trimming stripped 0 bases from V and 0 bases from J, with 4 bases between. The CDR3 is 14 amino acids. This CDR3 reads CASSYSVSTDTQYF. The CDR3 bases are TGTGCCAGCAGTTACTCCGTTAGCACAGATACGCAGTATTTT.

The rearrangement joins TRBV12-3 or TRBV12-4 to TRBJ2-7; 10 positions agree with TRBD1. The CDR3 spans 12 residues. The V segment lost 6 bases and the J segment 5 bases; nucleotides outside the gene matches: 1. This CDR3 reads CASRGQGDEQYF. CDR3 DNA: TGTGCCAGCAGAGGACAGGGGGACGAGCAGTACTTC.

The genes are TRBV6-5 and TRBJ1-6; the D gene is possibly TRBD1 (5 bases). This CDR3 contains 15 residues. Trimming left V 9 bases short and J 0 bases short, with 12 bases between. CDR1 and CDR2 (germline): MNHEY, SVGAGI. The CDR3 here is CASRQFSSYNSPLHF. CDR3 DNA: TGTGCCAGTCGACAGTTCTCCTCCTATAATTCACCCCTCCACTTT.

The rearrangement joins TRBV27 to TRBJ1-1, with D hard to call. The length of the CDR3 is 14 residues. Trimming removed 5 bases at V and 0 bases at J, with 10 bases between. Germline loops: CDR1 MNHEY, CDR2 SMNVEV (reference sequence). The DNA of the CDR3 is TGTGCCAGCAGTATGAGGGAGATGAACACTGAAGCTTTCTTT. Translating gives CASSMREMNTEAFF.

CDR3 in amino acids: CASTSETGFGEQYF. The CDR3 nucleotides read TGTGCCAGCACCTCCGAGACAGGGTTTGGCGAGCAGTACTTC. The chain recombines TRBV27 with TRBJ2-7, with 7 bases that match TRBD1. The germline gives CDR1 MNHEY, CDR2 SMNVEV (reference sequence). CDR3 length: 14 amino acids. J was trimmed by 6 bases and V by 7 bases; bases with no gene match: 12.